This T cell receptor beta chain originates from a study of CD8+ T cells in alopecia areata. In its sample, this clone is large (0.1 to 1%). The treatment is: oral pan-JAK inhibitor, 5-10 mg twice daily. V lost 4 bases and J lost 0; bases outside the gene matches: 5. CDR1 SGHRS and CDR2 YFSETQ come from the germline V gene. The CDR3 contains 16 residues. Reverse transcription of extracted RNA yielded cDNA, which provided the sequencing template. TCRdb's copy holds only in-frame clones and misses some; the assay was immunoSEQ multiplex PCR. The table has roughly 140,000 clones, roughly four fifths seen once.

V and J are TRBV5-1 and TRBJ2-2; 8 bases are shared with TRBD1. This TCR derives from a human donor with alopecia areata. The source was CD8+ T cells sorted from blood, collected at week 4, from a patient treated with tofacitinib. CDR3 nucleotide sequence: TGCGCCAGCAGCGCCCCACAGGGGGCGAACACCGGGGAGCTGTTTTTT. Residues: CASSAPQGANTGELFF. Using reference TRBV5-1 and TRBJ2-2 for the parts outside the CDR3, the full variable domain is KAGVTQTPRYLIKTRGQQVTLSCSPISGHRSVSWYQQTPGQGLQFLFEYFSETQRNKGNFPGRFSGRQFSNSRSEMNVSTLELGDSALYLCASSAPQGANTGELFFGEGSRLTVL.